A selection of T cell receptor beta chains follows, all from one sample in a study of long-term antiretroviral therapy in people with HIV. Clones were sequenced by immunoSEQ multiplex PCR, and TCRdb holds only the in-frame ones, with some missing. The profile shows roughly 30,000 clones, approximately 83% of them singletons. The sample here was unsorted PBMCs, taken approximately 2.9 years after starting antiretroviral therapy. The receptors come from a man aged 25-40 years with HIV. CDR3s include the opening cysteine and the closing phenylalanine or tryptophan. Each record gives: clone size, V gene, D gene, J gene, CDR3 length, CDR3 protein, CDR3 DNA. The D gene is left open where the match is weak. Not all rows give a size; the values are once, few, many and, for expanded clones, a class.

>NA|TRBV7-2|NA|TRBJ2-1|13
CASSLSRLKEQFF
TGTGCCAGCAGCTTATCGCGATTAAAGGAGCAGTTCTTC
>NA|TRBV19|TRBD2|TRBJ2-2|17
CASSMPGLAGMTGELFF
TGTGCCAGTAGTATGCCGGGACTAGCGGGGATGACCGGGGAGCTGTTTTTT
>NA|TRBV4-1|NA|TRBJ2-1|17
CASSQVIKGTIDNEQFF
TGCGCCAGCAGCCAAGTGATAAAAGGGACAATAGACAATGAGCAGTTCTTC
>NA|TRBV5-1|NA|TRBJ2-1|13
CASSFRPFNEQFF
TGCGCCAGCAGCTTTCGGCCGTTCAATGAGCAGTTCTTC
>NA|TRBV19|TRBD1|TRBJ1-5|15
CASTPGTGDNQPQHF
TGTGCCAGTACCCCTGGGACAGGGGACAATCAGCCCCAGCATTTT
>few|TRBV6-5|NA|TRBJ1-2|14
CASRPERSQYGYTF
TGTGCCAGCAGACCTGAGAGGTCCCAGTATGGCTACACCTTC
>NA|TRBV19|NA|TRBJ2-7|14
CASSIEGSSYEQYF
TGTGCCAGTAGTATAGAAGGGAGCTCCTACGAGCAGTACTTC
>few|TRBV4-1|NA|TRBJ2-1|12
CASQDLRAEQFF
TGCGCCAGCCAAGATTTGCGCGCTGAGCAGTTCTTC
>medium-sized|TRBV27|TRBD1|TRBJ2-7|13
CASSSSQGYEQYF
TGTGCCAGCAGTAGCTCACAGGGGTACGAGCAGTACTTC
>NA|TRBV30|NA|TRBJ2-2|14
CAWSFSPGTGELFF
TGTGCCTGGAGTTTCTCTCCGGGCACCGGGGAGCTGTTTTTT
>NA|TRBV2|NA|TRBJ1-2|13
CASSPRAPYGYTF
TGTGCCAGCAGTCCCAGGGCCCCCTATGGCTACACCTTC
>NA|TRBV29-1|TRBD2|TRBJ2-1|14
CSVESSGRANEQFF
TGCAGCGTTGAATCTAGCGGGAGGGCCAATGAGCAGTTCTTC
>NA|TRBV5-1|TRBD1|TRBJ2-6|17
CASSGGTGRSGANVLTF
TGCGCCAGCAGCGGGGGGACAGGGAGGTCTGGGGCCAACGTCCTGACTTTC
>NA|TRBV19|TRBD1|TRBJ1-5|15
CASRSTGDSNQPQHF
TGTGCCAGTAGGTCGACAGGGGATAGCAATCAGCCCCAGCATTTT
>NA|TRBV28|NA|TRBJ2-3|15
CASSLWTGSTDTQYF
TGTGCCAGCAGTTTATGGACAGGAAGCACAGATACGCAGTATTTT
>NA|TRBV7-2|NA|TRBJ2-1|12
CASSPRYNEQFF
TGTGCCAGCAGCCCAAGGTACAATGAGCAGTTCTTC
>NA|TRBV7-2|NA|TRBJ2-7|15
CASSLAGLPVYEQYF
TGTGCCAGCAGCTTAGCGGGCCTCCCTGTCTACGAGCAGTACTTC
>NA|TRBV27|TRBD1|TRBJ2-5|15
CASSPRTGGQETQYF
TGTGCCAGCAGTCCCCGGACAGGGGGACAAGAGACCCAGTACTTC
>NA|TRBV19|NA|TRBJ2-7|16
CASSLHPGQGVYEQYF
TGTGCCAGTAGTTTACACCCGGGGCAGGGAGTCTACGAGCAGTACTTC
>NA|TRBV27|TRBD2|TRBJ2-7|14
CASSGRGYFVEQYF
TGTGCCAGCAGCGGGAGGGGTTACTTTGTCGAGCAGTACTTC
>once|TRBV19|NA|TRBJ1-5|14
CASSTPTDKKPQHF
TGTGCCAGTAGTACCCCGACAGACAAGAAGCCCCAGCATTTT
>NA|TRBV4-2|NA|TRBJ1-5|16
CASSQDGLQSNQPQHF
TGTGCCAGCAGCCAAGATGGATTGCAGTCCAATCAGCCCCAGCATTTT
>few|TRBV21-1|NA|TRBJ2-7|10
CASDRDEQYF
TGTGCCAGCGACAGGGACGAGCAGTACTTC
>NA|TRBV7-8|TRBD1|TRBJ1-5|17
CASSLVLGTGNTQPQHF
TGTGCCAGCAGCTTAGTCTTAGGGACAGGGAATACTCAGCCCCAGCATTTT
>NA|TRBV6-5|NA|TRBJ1-2|16
CASSYLGRSAVYGYTF
TGTGCCAGCAGTTACTTGGGCAGGTCCGCTGTTTATGGCTACACCTTC
>NA|TRBV18|NA|TRBJ1-1|11
CASSGLYEAFF
TGTGCCAGCTCCGGCCTCTATGAAGCTTTCTTT
>NA|TRBV28|TRBD1|TRBJ1-3|15
CASSLADRAGNTIYF
TGTGCCAGCAGTTTAGCCGACAGGGCCGGAAACACCATATATTTT
>NA|TRBV19|TRBD1|TRBJ1-5|16
CASSIPTGGFNQPQHF
TGTGCCAGTAGTATCCCGACAGGGGGGTTCAATCAGCCCCAGCATTTT
>NA|TRBV5-6|TRBD1|TRBJ2-2|16
CASSLIGQANTGELFF
TGTGCCAGCAGCTTGATCGGACAGGCGAACACCGGGGAGCTGTTTTTT
>NA|TRBV28|NA|TRBJ1-2|12
CASSPAFYGYTF
TGTGCCAGCAGCCCCGCCTTTTATGGCTACACCTTC
>NA|TRBV6-4|TRBD1|TRBJ2-7|13
CASSRTGDSEQYF
TGTGCCAGCAGCCGGACAGGGGATAGCGAGCAGTACTTC
>NA|TRBV10-3|TRBD1|TRBJ2-5|15
CAISESRTGQETQYF
TGTGCCATCAGTGAGTCTAGGACAGGCCAAGAGACCCAGTACTTC
>NA|TRBV19|NA|TRBJ1-4|11
CASTGNEKLFF
TGTGCCAGTACGGGGAATGAAAAACTGTTTTTT
>NA|TRBV19|TRBD2|TRBJ2-2|15
CASRGAGGNTGELFF
TGTGCCAGTAGAGGTGCGGGAGGGAACACCGGGGAGCTGTTTTTT
>NA|TRBV19|NA|TRBJ1-5|16
CASSIFSRVGNQPQHF
TGTGCCAGTAGTATATTTTCCAGGGTCGGCAATCAGCCCCAGCATTTT
>NA|TRBV6-6|NA|TRBJ1-3|15
CASSYSVTVGNTIYF
TGTGCCAGCAGTTACTCGGTCACAGTTGGAAACACCATATATTTT
>NA|TRBV9|TRBD2|TRBJ2-3|16
CASSVGLAGNEDTQYF
TGTGCCAGCAGCGTAGGACTAGCGGGTAACGAGGATACGCAGTATTTT
>NA|TRBV7-7|NA|TRBJ2-1|15
CASSLGLDSYNEQFF
TGTGCTAGCAGCTTAGGGCTAGACTCCTACAATGAGCAGTTCTTC
>NA|TRBV5-1|NA|TRBJ2-3|16
CASSSGRTSSTDTQYF
TGCGCCAGCAGCTCAGGGAGGACCTCAAGCACAGATACGCAGTATTTT
>once|TRBV7-9|NA|TRBJ2-1|12
CASGEKRNEQFF
TGTGCCAGCGGTGAGAAACGCAATGAGCAGTTCTTC
>NA|TRBV5-1|TRBD1|TRBJ2-1|13
CASSQGQNNEQFF
TGCGCCAGCAGCCAGGGACAGAACAATGAGCAGTTCTTC
>NA|TRBV15|NA|TRBJ2-5|12
CATSRDGQTQYF
TGTGCCACCAGCAGAGATGGTCAGACCCAGTACTTC
>once|TRBV5-1|NA|TRBJ2-7|14
CASSLAGEDYEQYF
TGCGCCAGCAGCTTGGCCGGTGAGGATTACGAGCAGTACTTC
>NA|TRBV28|TRBD2|TRBJ2-1|19
CASSLSGTSGGRSYNEQFF
TGTGCCAGCAGTTTATCTGGGACTAGCGGGGGCCGCTCCTACAATGAGCAGTTCTTC
>NA|TRBV4-1|TRBD2|TRBJ2-5|14
CASSPSGVTETQYF
TGCGCCAGCAGTCCTAGCGGGGTCACAGAGACCCAGTACTTC
>NA|TRBV7-8|NA|TRBJ1-1|13
CASSLPGNTEAFF
TGTGCCAGCAGCTTACCCGGGAACACTGAAGCTTTCTTT
>NA|TRBV6-1|NA|TRBJ1-5|14
CASSRTGRFQPQHF
TGTGCCAGCAGCCGTACAGGGAGGTTTCAGCCCCAGCATTTT
>once|TRBV2|NA|TRBJ1-1|13
CASSEVRTHEAFF
TGTGCCAGCAGTGAAGTGCGGACCCATGAAGCTTTCTTT
>large|TRBV28|NA|TRBJ2-1|15
CASSFRGPLHNEQFF
TGTGCCAGCAGTTTTCGCGGGCCCCTTCACAATGAGCAGTTCTTC
>NA|TRBV7-8|NA|TRBJ1-2|14
CASSSRDLTGKYTF
TGTGCCAGCAGCTCCCGAGATCTCACGGGGAAGTACACCTTC
>NA|TRBV5-4|NA|TRBJ1-2|13
CASSLTGFYGYTF
TGTGCCAGCAGCCTAACAGGGTTTTATGGCTACACCTTC
>NA|TRBV27|NA|TRBJ2-1|15
CASSSDGRGINEQFF
TGTGCCAGCAGTTCGGACGGAAGGGGAATCAATGAGCAGTTCTTC
>NA|TRBV28|NA|TRBJ2-1|13
CASSPGTYNEQFF
TGTGCCAGCAGTCCAGGCACCTACAATGAGCAGTTCTTC
>NA|TRBV11-3|TRBD2|TRBJ2-1|15
CASSSGTSAYNEQFF
TGTGCCAGCAGTTCCGGGACTAGCGCCTACAATGAGCAGTTCTTC
>NA|TRBV5-1|TRBD1|TRBJ1-4|19
CASSFGLGNRDRVNEKLFF
TGCGCCAGCAGCTTCGGCTTGGGAAACCGGGACAGGGTCAATGAAAAACTGTTTTTT